Described below is a single T cell receptor beta chain sequence and its context. The CDR3 has 14 residues. The J segment lost 4 bases and the V segment lost 5 bases, leaving 6 bases of the junction unmatched. Per germline, CDR1 MDHEN and CDR2 SYDVKM. The data derive from a study of Ad26.COV2.S vaccination and SARS-CoV-2 variants. About the research overall: The study gave Ad26.COV2.S intramuscularly, once or twice 56 days apart.

The repertoire was sequenced with immunoSEQ multiplex PCR; TCRdb's copy has only in-frame clones and lacks some. This table holds 440,000 or so clones, about nine tenths found once. Stated treatment: over 15 received Ad26.COV2.S at low or high dose, single or two shots; roughly 5 received placebo; per-sample allocation not given. Samples were taken on day 63 after the first vaccine or placebo injection. It was Wuhan-strain SARS-CoV-2 spike that the Ad26 vaccine vector expressed. This chain joins TRBV28 and TRBJ1-2, with 8 bases that match TRBD1. This receptor was taken from a person between 18 and 65 years old who received the Ad26.COV2.S COVID-19 vaccine or a placebo. The specimen comprised peripheral blood, sampled in a trial of Ad26.COV2.S vaccine versus placebo. The chain's CDR3 is CASSPQGQGYGYTF. The CDR3 bases are TGTGCCAGCAGTCCCCAAGGACAGGGCTATGGCTACACCTTC.